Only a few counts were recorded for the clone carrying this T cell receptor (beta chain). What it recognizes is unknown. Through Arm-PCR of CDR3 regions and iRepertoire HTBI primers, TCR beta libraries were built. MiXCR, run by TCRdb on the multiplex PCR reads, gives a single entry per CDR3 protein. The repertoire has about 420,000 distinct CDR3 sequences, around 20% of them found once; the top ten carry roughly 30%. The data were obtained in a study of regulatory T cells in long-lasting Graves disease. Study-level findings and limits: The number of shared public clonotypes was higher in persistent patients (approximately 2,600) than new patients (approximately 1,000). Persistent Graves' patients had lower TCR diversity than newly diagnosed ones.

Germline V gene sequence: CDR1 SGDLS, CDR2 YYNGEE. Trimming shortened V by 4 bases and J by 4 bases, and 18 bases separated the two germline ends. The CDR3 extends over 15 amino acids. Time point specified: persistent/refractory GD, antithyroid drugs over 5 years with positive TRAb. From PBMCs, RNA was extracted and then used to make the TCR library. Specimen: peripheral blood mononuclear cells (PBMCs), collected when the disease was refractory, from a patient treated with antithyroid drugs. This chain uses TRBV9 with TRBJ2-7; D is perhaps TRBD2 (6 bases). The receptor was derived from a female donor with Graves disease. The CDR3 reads CASSPQMGGVYEQYF. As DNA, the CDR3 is TGTGCCAGCAGCCCCCAAATGGGGGGAGTTTACGAGCAGTACTTC.